This is a list of T cell receptor beta chains from one sample in a study of T cells after posttransplantation cyclophosphamide. Here immunoSEQ multiplex PCR was the method, and the copy in TCRdb shows in-frame clones only, minus some. The table lists over 9,000 clones, around 95% of them singletons, with 0.25% to 0.35% in the top ten. Sequencing used naive CD8+ T cells sorted from PBMCs. The receptors were sampled from a man under 40 in good health and a related stem cell transplant donor. CDR3s include the opening cysteine and the closing phenylalanine or tryptophan. The D gene is left open where the match is weak. Part of the rows lack a size; the others show once, few, many or a class for expanded clones.

TRBJ1-1,NA,NA,TRBV19,TGTGCCAGTAGTCCCCCCGCGGGGAACACTGAAGCTTTCTTT,CASSPPAGNTEAFF
TRBJ2-1,TRBD1,NA,TRBV27,TGTGCCAGCCACGCCGACGCAGGGGGTGTTTACAATGAGCAGTTCTTC,CASHADAGGVYNEQFF
TRBJ1-2,NA,NA,TRBV4-1,TGCGCCAGCAGCCCTGAACAGGGTTCGCCCGGCTATGGCTACACCTTC,CASSPEQGSPGYGYTF
TRBJ2-7,NA,NA,TRBV27,TGTGCCAGCAGTATCAGAGACTATATCCCCTACGAGCAGTACTTC,CASSIRDYIPYEQYF
TRBJ2-7,TRBD1,NA,TRBV6-1,TGTGCCCGTACGGGACAGCTCGGCATCGAGCAGTACTTC,CARTGQLGIEQYF
TRBJ2-3,NA,NA,TRBV19,TGTGCCAGTAGTTCCTTTCAGGGCTTGGACACAGATACGCAGTATTTT,CASSSFQGLDTDTQYF
TRBJ2-7,NA,NA,TRBV4-1,TGCGCCAGCAGCCAAGGAGGCATCCCGACCTACGAGCAGTACTTC,CASSQGGIPTYEQYF
TRBJ2-3,TRBD2,NA,TRBV5-4,TGTGCCAGCAGACTAGCGGGGTTTCTCACAGATACGCAGTATTTT,CASRLAGFLTDTQYF
TRBJ1-1,NA,NA,TRBV5-1,TGCGCCAGCAGGGCAGATAACACTGAAGCTTTCTTT,CASRADNTEAFF
TRBJ2-7,NA,NA,TRBV5-5,TGTGCCAGCAGCTTGGCAGGGTCCGAGCAGTACTTC,CASSLAGSEQYF
TRBJ1-2,NA,NA,TRBV2,TGTGCCAGCATGAACAGTAACTATGGCTACACCTTC,CASMNSNYGYTF
TRBJ1-1,TRBD1,NA,TRBV27,TGTGCCAGCAGTTCGGACAGGGGCACTGAAGCTTTCTTT,CASSSDRGTEAFF
TRBJ2-1,TRBD2,NA,TRBV7-2,TGTGCCAGCAGCCCAGGACTAGCGGGGACTTACTCCTACAATGAGCAGTTCTTC,CASSPGLAGTYSYNEQFF
TRBJ2-2,NA,NA,TRBV5-1,TGCGCCAGCATACGGGAGAACACCGGGGAGCTGTTTTTT,CASIRENTGELFF
TRBJ2-3,TRBD2,NA,TRBV28,TGTGCCAGCATCACTGGGGAGGGCCATATAGATACGCAGTATTTT,CASITGEGHIDTQYF
TRBJ1-2,NA,NA,TRBV28,TGTGCCAGCAGTTTAGGGGGGGGCCCTGGGGGCTACACCTTC,CASSLGGGPGGYTF
TRBJ2-7,TRBD1,once,TRBV2,TGTGCCAGCAGTGTTGACAGGGCCAGGACCTACGAGCAGTACTTC,CASSVDRARTYEQYF
TRBJ1-5,NA,NA,TRBV4-1,TGCGCCAGCAGCCAGATACCAGGGGTCAACGCGGGTCAGCCCCAGCATTTT,CASSQIPGVNAGQPQHF
TRBJ2-1,TRBD2,NA,TRBV13,TGTGCCAGCAGCCCTGGGACTAGCGGGGGGTTCGATGAGCAGTTCTTC,CASSPGTSGGFDEQFF
TRBJ2-2,NA,NA,TRBV28,TGTGCCAGCAGTTTAGCCTGGCCGACCGGGGAGCTGTTTTTT,CASSLAWPTGELFF
TRBJ1-2,NA,NA,TRBV6-5,TGTGCCAGCAGTTACTCGGCGGGTGACTATGGCTACACCTTC,CASSYSAGDYGYTF
TRBJ2-3,NA,NA,TRBV4-1,TGCGCCAGCAGCCTAAGGGGGGATACGCAGTATTTT,CASSLRGDTQYF
TRBJ2-3,NA,NA,TRBV9,TGTGCCAGCAGCCCTTTCGGGGTGGCAGATACGCAGTATTTT,CASSPFGVADTQYF
TRBJ2-7,TRBD1,NA,TRBV6-5,TGTGCCAGCAGTTTGGGACAGCGCTCCTACGAGCAGTACTTC,CASSLGQRSYEQYF
TRBJ1-1,NA,NA,TRBV5-4,TGTGCCAGCAGCTTGTTTTCTGGGCTCACTGAAGCTTTCTTT,CASSLFSGLTEAFF
TRBJ2-5,NA,NA,TRBV7-2,TGTGCCAGCAGCTTAGGGGGGCAGGAGACCCAGTACTTC,CASSLGGQETQYF
TRBJ2-2,NA,NA,TRBV11-2,TGTGCCAGCAGCCCCCGGGAGACAGTCCACACCGGGGAGCTGTTTTTT,CASSPRETVHTGELFF
TRBJ2-5,NA,NA,TRBV10-3,TGTGCCATCAGGTCTAGCGACCAAGAGACCCAGTACTTC,CAIRSSDQETQYF
TRBJ1-2,NA,once,TRBV5-6,TGTGCCAGCAGCCCGATTTGGACAGATCAAGCTAACTATGGCTACACCTTC,CASSPIWTDQANYGYTF
TRBJ1-1,NA,NA,TRBV19,TGTGCCAGTAGTTCTCGGGAAGGGAAGGGCACTGAAGCTTTCTTT,CASSSREGKGTEAFF
TRBJ2-3,TRBD2,NA,TRBV2,TGTGCCAGCAGTGAAGCCAGCGGGGGGGTGACAGATACGCAGTATTTT,CASSEASGGVTDTQYF
TRBJ2-1,TRBD1,NA,TRBV7-9,TGTGCCAGCAGCGCTCGACAGGGGACGGGTGAGCAGTTCTTC,CASSARQGTGEQFF
TRBJ1-1,TRBD1,few,TRBV6-6,TGTGCCAGCAGCCTCGGGACAGGGGAGAACACTGAAGCTTTCTTT,CASSLGTGENTEAFF
TRBJ1-1,NA,NA,TRBV6-4,TGTGCCAGCAGTGACTCGAAAAGGGGCGGGAACACTGAAGCTTTCTTT,CASSDSKRGGNTEAFF
TRBJ1-6,TRBD1,NA,TRBV5-6,TGTGCCAGCAGCTTGGCAAGTTACGGGGACAGTTATAATTCACCCCTCCACTTT,CASSLASYGDSYNSPLHF
TRBJ2-3,TRBD2,NA,TRBV7-9,TGTGCCAGCAGGGGGGGGTCAATCGGAGATACGCAGTATTTT,CASRGGSIGDTQYF
TRBJ2-4,NA,NA,TRBV10-2,TGCGCCAGCAAGGACTCCTCTGTGGGAAACATTCAGTACTTC,CASKDSSVGNIQYF
TRBJ2-1,TRBD2,NA,TRBV5-6,TGTGCCAGCAGCTGGACTAGCGGGGAGCAGTTCTTC,CASSWTSGEQFF
TRBJ2-3,TRBD2,NA,TRBV4-1,TGCGCCAGCAGCCAGACTAGCGGAGCAGATACGCAGTATTTT,CASSQTSGADTQYF
TRBJ2-2,TRBD2,NA,TRBV2,TGTGCCAGCAGTGGACCTTCTAGCGGTACCGGGGAGCTGTTTTTT,CASSGPSSGTGELFF
TRBJ2-3,TRBD2,NA,TRBV9,TGTGCCAGCGCGGGGACTAGCGGAGGACCAACAGATACGCAGTATTTT,CASAGTSGGPTDTQYF
TRBJ1-4,NA,NA,TRBV12-2,TGTGCAAGTCGCGAGAGCATCCCCTCAACTAATGAAAAACTGTTTTTT,CASRESIPSTNEKLFF
TRBJ1-3,NA,NA,TRBV29-1,TGCAGCGTTGAGAGTCAGGCTGGAAACACCATATATTTT,CSVESQAGNTIYF
TRBJ1-3,NA,NA,TRBV19,TGTGCCATCAGTCCCCACTCTGGAAACACCATATATTTT,CAISPHSGNTIYF
TRBJ2-2,NA,NA,TRBV7-3,TGTGCCAGCAGCTTAACGTCAGGGGGGCCCGGGGAGCTGTTTTTT,CASSLTSGGPGELFF
TRBJ2-1,NA,NA,TRBV27,TGTGCCAGCGCCCAGGTTCGGTCGAGCTCCTACAATGAGCAGTTCTTC,CASAQVRSSSYNEQFF
TRBJ2-7,NA,NA,TRBV4-2,TGTGCCAGCAGCCAAGACTCGTCCGGTTCATACGAGCAGTACTTC,CASSQDSSGSYEQYF
TRBJ2-1,TRBD1,NA,TRBV5-4,TGTGCCAGCAGCTTGGTGGGGACAGGGGAATCGGTCAAGCAGTTCTTC,CASSLVGTGESVKQFF
TRBJ1-1,NA,NA,TRBV4-2,TGTGCCAGCAGCCAAGATGAGGGCTTGAACACTGAAGCTTTCTTT,CASSQDEGLNTEAFF
TRBJ2-5,NA,NA,TRBV15,TGTGCCACCAGCAGAGGGCAGGGTGGCCAAGAGACCCAGTACTTC,CATSRGQGGQETQYF
TRBJ2-1,NA,NA,TRBV6-5,TGTGCCAGCAGTTTGTACAGGGTTGGAGATGAGCAGTTCTTC,CASSLYRVGDEQFF
TRBJ1-5,NA,NA,TRBV6-5,TGTGCCAGCAGACCCGGGGAAAATCAGCCCCAGCATTTT,CASRPGENQPQHF
TRBJ1-5,NA,NA,TRBV7-9,TGTGCCAGCAGCTTAGGGGGCACAGGGTACGGTCAGCCCCAGCATTTT,CASSLGGTGYGQPQHF
TRBJ1-6,NA,NA,TRBV6-6,TGTGCCAGCAGCGTTGGGGGGAGACATAGGGATTCACCCCTCCACTTT,CASSVGGRHRDSPLHF
TRBJ1-3,NA,NA,TRBV14,TGTGCCAGCAGCCAAGCCTTGGGGAGCTCTGGAAACACCATATATTTT,CASSQALGSSGNTIYF